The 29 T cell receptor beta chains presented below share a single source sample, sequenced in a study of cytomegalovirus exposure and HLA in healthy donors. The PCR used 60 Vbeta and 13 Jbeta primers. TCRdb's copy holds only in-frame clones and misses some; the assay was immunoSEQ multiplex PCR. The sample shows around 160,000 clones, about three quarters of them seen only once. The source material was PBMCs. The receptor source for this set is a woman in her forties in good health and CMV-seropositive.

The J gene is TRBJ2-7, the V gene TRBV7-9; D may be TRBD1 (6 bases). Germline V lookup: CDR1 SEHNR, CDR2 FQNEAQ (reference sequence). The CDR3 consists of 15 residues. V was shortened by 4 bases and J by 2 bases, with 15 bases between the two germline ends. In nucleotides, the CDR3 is TGTGCCAGCAGCTCCCCTCCCAGGGGAACCTACGAGCAGTACTTC. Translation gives CASSSPPRGTYEQYF.

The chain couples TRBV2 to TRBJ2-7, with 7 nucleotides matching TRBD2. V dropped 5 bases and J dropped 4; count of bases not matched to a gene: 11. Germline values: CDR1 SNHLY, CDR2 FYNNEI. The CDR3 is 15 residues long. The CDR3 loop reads CASSPQTGGPYEQYF. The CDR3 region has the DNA TGTGCCAGCAGTCCCCAGACGGGGGGACCTTACGAGCAGTACTTC.

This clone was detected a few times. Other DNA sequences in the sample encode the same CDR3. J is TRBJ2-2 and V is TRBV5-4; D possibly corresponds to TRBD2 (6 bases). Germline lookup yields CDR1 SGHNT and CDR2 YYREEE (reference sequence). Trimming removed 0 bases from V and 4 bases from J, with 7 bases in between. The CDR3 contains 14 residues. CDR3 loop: CASSLAGGTGELFF. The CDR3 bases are TGTGCCAGCAGCTTGGCCGGGGGCACCGGGGAGCTGTTTTTT.

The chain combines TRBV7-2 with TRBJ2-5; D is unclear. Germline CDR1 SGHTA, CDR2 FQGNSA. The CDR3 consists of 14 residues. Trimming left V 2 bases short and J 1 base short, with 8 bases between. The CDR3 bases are TGTGCCAGCAGCTTAACGGTATCCCAAGAGACCCAGTACTTC. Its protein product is CASSLTVSQETQYF.

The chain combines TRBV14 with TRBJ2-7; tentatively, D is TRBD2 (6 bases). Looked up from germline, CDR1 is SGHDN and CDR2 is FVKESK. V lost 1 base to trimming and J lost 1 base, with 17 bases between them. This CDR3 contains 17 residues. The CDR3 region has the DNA TGTGCCAGCAGCCAAGGAAGGGGAGGCCTAAGGTCCTACGAGCAGTACTTC. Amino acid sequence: CASSQGRGGLRSYEQYF.

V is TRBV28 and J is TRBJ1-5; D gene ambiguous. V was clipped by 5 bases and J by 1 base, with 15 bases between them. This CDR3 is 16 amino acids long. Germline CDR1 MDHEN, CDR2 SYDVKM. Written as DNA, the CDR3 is TGTGCCAGCAGTCACCGGACTGGGTTAAGCAATCAGCCCCAGCATTTT. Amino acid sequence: CASSHRTGLSNQPQHF.

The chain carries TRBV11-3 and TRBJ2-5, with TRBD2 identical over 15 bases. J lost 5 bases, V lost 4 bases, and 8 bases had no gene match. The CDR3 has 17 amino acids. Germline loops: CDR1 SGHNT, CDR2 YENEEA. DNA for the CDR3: TGTGCCAGCAGCTCGATCGGACTAGCGGGAGGGATGGAGACCCAGTACTTC. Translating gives CASSSIGLAGGMETQYF.

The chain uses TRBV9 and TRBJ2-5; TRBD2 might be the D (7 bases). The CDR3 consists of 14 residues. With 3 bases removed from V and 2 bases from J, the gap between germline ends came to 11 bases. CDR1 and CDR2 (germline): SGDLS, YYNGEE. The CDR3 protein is CASSARGAQETQYF. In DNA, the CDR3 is TGTGCCAGCAGCGCCCGGGGGGCACAAGAGACCCAGTACTTC.

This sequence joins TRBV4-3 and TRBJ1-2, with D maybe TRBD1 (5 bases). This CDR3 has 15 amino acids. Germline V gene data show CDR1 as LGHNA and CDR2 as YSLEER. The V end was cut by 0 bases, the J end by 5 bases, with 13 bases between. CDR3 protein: CASSQDPGGSYGYTF. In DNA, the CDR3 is TGCGCCAGCAGCCAAGATCCCGGGGGGAGTTATGGCTACACCTTC.

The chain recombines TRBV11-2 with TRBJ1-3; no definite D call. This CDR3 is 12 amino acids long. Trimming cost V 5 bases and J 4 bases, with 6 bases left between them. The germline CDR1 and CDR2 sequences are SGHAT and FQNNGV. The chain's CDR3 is CASSLSGNTIYF. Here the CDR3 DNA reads TGTGCCAGCAGCCTCTCCGGAAACACCATATATTTT.

CDR3: CASSLASYNEQFF. CDR3 DNA sequence: TGCGCCAGCAGCTTGGCTAGCTACAATGAGCAGTTCTTC. The V gene is TRBV5-1, the J gene TRBJ2-1; the D is unclear. The germline gives CDR1 SGHRS, CDR2 YFSETQ. V shed 0 bases and J shed 3 bases, with 4 bases lying between them. The CDR3 is 13 amino acids.

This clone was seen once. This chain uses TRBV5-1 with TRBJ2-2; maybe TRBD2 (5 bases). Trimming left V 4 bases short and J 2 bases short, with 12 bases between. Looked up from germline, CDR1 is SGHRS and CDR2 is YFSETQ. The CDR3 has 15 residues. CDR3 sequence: CASSPRRPNTGELFF. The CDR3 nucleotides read TGCGCCAGCAGCCCCAGGAGGCCAAACACCGGGGAGCTGTTTTTT.

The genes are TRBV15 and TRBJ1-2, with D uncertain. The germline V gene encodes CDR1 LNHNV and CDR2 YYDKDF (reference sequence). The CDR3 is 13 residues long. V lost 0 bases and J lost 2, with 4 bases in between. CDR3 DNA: TGTGCCACCAGCAGAGATCAGAACTATGGCTACACCTTC. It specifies CATSRDQNYGYTF. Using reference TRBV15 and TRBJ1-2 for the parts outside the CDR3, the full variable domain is DAMVIQNPRYQVTQFGKPVTLSCSQTLNHNVMYWYQQKSSQAPKLLFHYYDKDFNNEADTPDNFQSRRPNTSFCFLDIRSPGLGDTAMYLCATSRDQNYGYTFGSGTRLTVV.

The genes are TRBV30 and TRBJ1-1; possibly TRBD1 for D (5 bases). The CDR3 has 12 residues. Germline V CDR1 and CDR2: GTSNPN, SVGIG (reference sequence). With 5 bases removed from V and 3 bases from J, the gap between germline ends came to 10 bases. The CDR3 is CAWDSRDTEAFF. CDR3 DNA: TGTGCCTGGGACAGTAGGGACACTGAAGCTTTCTTT.

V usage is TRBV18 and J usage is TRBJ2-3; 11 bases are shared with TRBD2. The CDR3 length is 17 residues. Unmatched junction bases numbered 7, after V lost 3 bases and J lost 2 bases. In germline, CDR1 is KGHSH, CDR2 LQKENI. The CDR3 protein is CASSPILAGALTDTQYF. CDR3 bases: TGTGCCAGCTCACCCATACTAGCGGGGGCCCTCACAGATACGCAGTATTTT. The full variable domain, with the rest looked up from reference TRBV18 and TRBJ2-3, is NAGVMQNPRHLVRRRGQEARLRCSPMKGHSHVYWYRQLPEEGLKFMVYLQKENIIDESGMPKERFSAEFPKEGPSILRIQQVVRGDSAAYFCASSPILAGALTDTQYFGPGTRLTVL.

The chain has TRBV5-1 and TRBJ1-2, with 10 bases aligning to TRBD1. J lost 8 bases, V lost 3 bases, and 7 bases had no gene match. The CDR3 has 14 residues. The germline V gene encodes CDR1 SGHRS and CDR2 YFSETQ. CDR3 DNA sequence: TGCGCCAGCAGCTACGGACAGGGGGGGTCGGGCTACACCTTC. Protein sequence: CASSYGQGGSGYTF.

CDR3 residues: CASSPPQISGNTIYF. Here the CDR3 DNA reads TGCGCCAGCAGCCCTCCACAGATCTCTGGAAACACCATATATTTT. This chain links TRBV4-1 with TRBJ1-3; no firm D call. The CDR3 has 15 residues. V lost 4 bases and J lost 0, with 10 bases in between. Germline values: CDR1 MGHRA, CDR2 YSYEKL.

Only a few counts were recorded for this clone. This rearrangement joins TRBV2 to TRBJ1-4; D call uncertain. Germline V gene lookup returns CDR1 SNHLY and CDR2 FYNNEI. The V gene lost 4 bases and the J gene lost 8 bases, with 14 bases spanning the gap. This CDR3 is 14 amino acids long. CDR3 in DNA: TGTGCCAGCAGTGTAAGGGCCGGAGGAGAAAAACTGTTTTTT. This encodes CASSVRAGGEKLFF. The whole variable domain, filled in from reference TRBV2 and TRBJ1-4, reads EPEVTQTPSHQVTQMGQEVILRCVPISNHLYFYWYRQILGQKVEFLVSFYNNEISEKSEIFDDQFSVERPDGSNFTLKIRSTKLEDSAMYFCASSVRAGGEKLFFGSGTQLSVL.

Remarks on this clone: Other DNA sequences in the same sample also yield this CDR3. The CDR3 nucleotides read TGCAGCGTTGGGGAGCAGGGGAGAGCTAATGAAAAACTGTTTTTT. Protein product: CSVGEQGRANEKLFF. The V call is TRBV29-1, the J call TRBJ1-4, with TRBD1 as a possible D gene (6 bases). The V gene's germline CDR1 is SQVTM and CDR2 ANQGSEA. There are 15 residues in the CDR3. Trimming took off 4 bases at V and 3 bases at J, with 15 bases between the two ends.

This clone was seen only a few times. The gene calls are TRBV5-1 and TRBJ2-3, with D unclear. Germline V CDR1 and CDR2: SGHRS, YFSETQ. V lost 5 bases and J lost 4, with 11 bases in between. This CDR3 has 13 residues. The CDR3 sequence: CASSSQSADTQYF. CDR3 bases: TGCGCCAGCAGTTCACAGTCGGCAGATACGCAGTATTTT. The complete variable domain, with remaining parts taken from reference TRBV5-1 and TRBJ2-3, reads KAGVTQTPRYLIKTRGQQVTLSCSPISGHRSVSWYQQTPGQGLQFLFEYFSETQRNKGNFPGRFSGRQFSNSRSEMNVSTLELGDSALYLCASSSQSADTQYFGPGTRLTVL.

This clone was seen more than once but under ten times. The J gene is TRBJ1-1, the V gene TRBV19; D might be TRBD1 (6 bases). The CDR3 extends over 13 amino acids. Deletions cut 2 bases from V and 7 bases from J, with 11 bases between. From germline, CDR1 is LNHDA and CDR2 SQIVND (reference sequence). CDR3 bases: TGTGCCAGTAGTATACGGGCAGGGGTTGAAGCTTTCTTT. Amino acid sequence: CASSIRAGVEAFF.

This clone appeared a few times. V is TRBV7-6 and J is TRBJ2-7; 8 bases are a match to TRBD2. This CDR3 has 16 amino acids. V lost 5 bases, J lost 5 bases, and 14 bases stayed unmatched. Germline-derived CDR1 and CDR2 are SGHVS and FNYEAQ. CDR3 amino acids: CASSPAGSGGSHEQYF. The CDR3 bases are TGTGCCAGCAGCCCGGCGGGAAGCGGGGGTTCCCACGAGCAGTACTTC.

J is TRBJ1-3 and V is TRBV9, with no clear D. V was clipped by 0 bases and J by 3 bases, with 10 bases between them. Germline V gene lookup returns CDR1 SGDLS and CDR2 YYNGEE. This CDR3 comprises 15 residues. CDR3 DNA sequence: TGTGCCAGCAGCGTAGAAGCCCTTGGTGGAAACACCATATATTTT. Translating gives CASSVEALGGNTIYF.

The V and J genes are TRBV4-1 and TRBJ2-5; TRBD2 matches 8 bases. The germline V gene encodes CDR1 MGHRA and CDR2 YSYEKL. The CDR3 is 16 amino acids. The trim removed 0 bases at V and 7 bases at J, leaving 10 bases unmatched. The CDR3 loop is CASSQDWGLGAGTQYF. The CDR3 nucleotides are TGCGCCAGCAGCCAAGATTGGGGACTAGGGGCGGGGACCCAGTACTTC.

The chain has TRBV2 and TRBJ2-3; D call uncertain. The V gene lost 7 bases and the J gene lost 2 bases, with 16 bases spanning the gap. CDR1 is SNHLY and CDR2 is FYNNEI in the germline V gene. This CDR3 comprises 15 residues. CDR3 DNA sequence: TGTGCCAGCAACGAAAACGGCGGTTACACAGATACGCAGTATTTT. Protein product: CASNENGGYTDTQYF.

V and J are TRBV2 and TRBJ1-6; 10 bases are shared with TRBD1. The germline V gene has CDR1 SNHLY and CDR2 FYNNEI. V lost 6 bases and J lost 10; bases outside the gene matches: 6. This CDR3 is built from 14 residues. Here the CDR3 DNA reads TGTGCCAGCAGCGCGGACAGGGGGAAGTCACCCCTCCACTTT. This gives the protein CASSADRGKSPLHF.

CDR3 nucleotides: TGCAGCGTGCTCGGGACAGGGGGTGGATCTAAACTGTTTTTT. It translates to CSVLGTGGGSKLFF. The gene calls are TRBV29-1 and TRBJ1-4; 11 bases map to TRBD1. CDR3 size: 14 residues. Per germline, CDR1 SQVTM and CDR2 ANQGSEA. The trim removed 6 bases at V and 11 bases at J, leaving 11 bases unmatched.

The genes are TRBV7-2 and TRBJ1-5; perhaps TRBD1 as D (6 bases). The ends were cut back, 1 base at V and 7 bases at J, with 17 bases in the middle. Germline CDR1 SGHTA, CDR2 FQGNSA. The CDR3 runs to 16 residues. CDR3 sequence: CASSLDPTVRGQPQHF. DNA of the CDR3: TGTGCCAGCAGCTTAGATCCCACGGTAAGGGGGCAGCCCCAGCATTTT.

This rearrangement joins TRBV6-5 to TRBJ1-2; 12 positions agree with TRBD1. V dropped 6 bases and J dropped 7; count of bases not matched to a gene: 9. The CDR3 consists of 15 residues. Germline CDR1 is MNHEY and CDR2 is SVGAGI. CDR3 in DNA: TGTGCCAGCAGCCGGGACAGGGGGCGCTTGAGTGGCTACACCTTC. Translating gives CASSRDRGRLSGYTF.